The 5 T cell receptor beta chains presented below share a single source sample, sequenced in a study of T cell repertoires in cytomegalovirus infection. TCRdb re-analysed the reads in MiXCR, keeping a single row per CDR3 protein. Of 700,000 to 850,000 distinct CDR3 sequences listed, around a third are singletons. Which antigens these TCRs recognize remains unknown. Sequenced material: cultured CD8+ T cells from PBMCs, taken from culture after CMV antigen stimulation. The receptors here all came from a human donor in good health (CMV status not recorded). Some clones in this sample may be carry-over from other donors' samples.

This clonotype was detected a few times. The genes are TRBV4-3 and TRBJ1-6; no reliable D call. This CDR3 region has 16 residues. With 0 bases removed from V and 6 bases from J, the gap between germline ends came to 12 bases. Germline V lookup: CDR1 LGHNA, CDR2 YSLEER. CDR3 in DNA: TGCGCCAGCAGCCAAGATCCCCCCTTCGGTAATTCACCCCTCCACTTT. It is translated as CASSQDPPFGNSPLHF.

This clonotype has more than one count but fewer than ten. CDR3 in amino acids: CASSWGLLDVSGELFF. CDR3 DNA sequence: TGTGCCAGCAGTTGGGGACTTCTCGATGTGTCCGGGGAGCTGTTTTTT. The gene calls are TRBV6-6 and TRBJ2-2, with D perhaps matching TRBD2 (6 bases). In germline, CDR1 is MNHNY, CDR2 SVGAGI (reference sequence). V lost 4 bases and J lost 6, with 18 bases in between. This CDR3 comprises 16 residues.

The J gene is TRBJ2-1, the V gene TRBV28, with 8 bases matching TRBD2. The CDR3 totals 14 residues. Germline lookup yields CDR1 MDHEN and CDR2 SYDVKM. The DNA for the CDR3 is TGTGCGGGGGGGGCTAGCGGGTCCTACAATGAGCAGTTCTTC. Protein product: CAGGASGSYNEQFF. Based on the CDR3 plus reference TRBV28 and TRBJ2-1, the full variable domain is DVKVTQSSRYLVKRTGEKVFLECVQDMDHENMFWYRQDPGLGLRLIYFSYDVKMKEKGDIPEGYSVSREKKERFSLILESASTNQTSMYLCAGGASGSYNEQFFGPGTRLTVL.

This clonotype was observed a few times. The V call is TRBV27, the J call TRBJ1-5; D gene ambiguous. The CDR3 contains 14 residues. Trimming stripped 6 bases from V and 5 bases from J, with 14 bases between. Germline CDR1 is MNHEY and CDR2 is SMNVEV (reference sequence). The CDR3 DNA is TGTGCCAGCAGCCCCGGGGAGGGCTATCAGCCCCAGCATTTT. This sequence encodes CASSPGEGYQPQHF.

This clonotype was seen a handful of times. This CDR3 reads CSANRDRRNEKLFF. In nucleotides, the CDR3 is TGCAGTGCGAACCGGGACAGGAGAAATGAAAAACTGTTTTTT. This chain links TRBV20-1 with TRBJ1-4, with 8 nucleotides matching TRBD1. CDR1 is DFQATT and CDR2 is SNEGSKA in the germline V gene (reference sequence). The CDR3 totals 14 residues. J gave up 5 bases and V 6 bases, and 8 bases lay outside the gene matches.